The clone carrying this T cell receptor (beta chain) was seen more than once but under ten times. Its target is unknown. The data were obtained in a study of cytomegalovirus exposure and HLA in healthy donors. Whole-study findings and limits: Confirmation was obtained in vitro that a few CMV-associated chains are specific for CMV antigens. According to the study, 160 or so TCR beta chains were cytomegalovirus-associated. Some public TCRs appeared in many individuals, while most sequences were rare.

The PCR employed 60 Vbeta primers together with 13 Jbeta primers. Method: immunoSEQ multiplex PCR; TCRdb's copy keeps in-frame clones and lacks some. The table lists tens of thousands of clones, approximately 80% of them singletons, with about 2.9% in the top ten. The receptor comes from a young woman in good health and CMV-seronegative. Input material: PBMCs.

CDR3 in DNA: TGCGCCAGCAGCCAAGATCGATCTAGCGGGGGGTACAATGAGCAGTTCTTC. Protein: CASSQDRSSGGYNEQFF. J is TRBJ2-1 and V is TRBV4-1, with TRBD2 matching over 11 bases. The V segment lost 0 bases and the J segment 4 bases; nucleotides outside the gene matches: 5. CDR3 length: 17 amino acids. Per germline, CDR1 MGHRA and CDR2 YSYEKL.